This paragraph covers one T cell receptor beta chain sequence. TCRdb's copy holds only in-frame clones and misses some; the assay was immunoSEQ multiplex PCR. The sample has 2 million to 2.5 million clones; 95% are singletons. This record comes from a study of shared clonotypes between healthy human individuals. Trimming left V 3 bases short and J 2 bases short, with 14 bases between. The CDR3 sequence is 16 residues long. CDR1 is MNHNS, CDR2 SASEGT, per germline. The receptor was isolated from a man between 18 and 35 years old in good health. The sequenced sample was naive CD4+ T cells sorted from blood. Subset denoted: CD45RA+ positively selected. V and J are TRBV6-1 and TRBJ1-3, with TRBD1 as a possible D gene (6 bases). The CDR3 DNA reads TGTGCCAGCAGTGACTTAAACAGGGTTCCTGGAAACACCATATATTTT. It is translated as CASSDLNRVPGNTIYF.